The next 25 T cell receptor beta chains were all read from a single sample in a study of shared clonotypes between healthy human individuals. The naive CD8 fraction comprised CD45RO-negative cells positively selected for CCR7 and excluded terminally differentiated effector memory CD45RA+ cells. TCRdb's copy holds only in-frame clones and misses some; the assay was immunoSEQ multiplex PCR. The repertoire includes more than 2 million clones, just under 95% of them detected once, and around 1.7% sits in the top ten. The sequencing input was naive CD8+ T cells from PBMCs. The receptors derive from a man in his late teens or twenties in good health. Some clones in this sample may be carry-over from other donors' samples.

As for this clone: The junction shows a germline mismatch at one end, possibly a read error. The J gene is TRBJ2-7, the V gene TRBV5-5; 7 bases agree with TRBD1. Germline CDR1 SGHKS, CDR2 YYEKEE (reference sequence). CDR3 length equals 14 residues. The CDR3 DNA follows: TGTGCCAGCAGCCCTGGGACAGCCATCTATCAAGTTGGCTTC. This gives the protein CASSPGTAIYQVGF.

V and J are TRBV5-4 and TRBJ1-2; D possibly corresponds to TRBD1 (5 bases). CDR1 and CDR2 from the germline V gene are SGHNT and YYREEE (reference sequence). This CDR3 spans 14 amino acids. Trimming shortened V by 0 bases and J by 5 bases, and 11 bases separated the two germline ends. CDR3 DNA sequence: TGTGCCAGCAGCTTGGAGAGGGGCGCATATGGCTACACCTTC. Its protein is CASSLERGAYGYTF.

The chain combines TRBV28 with TRBJ1-4; 7 nucleotides agree with TRBD1. The CDR3 has 17 residues. Trimming cost V 4 bases and J 3 bases; bases outside gene matches: 11. Germline V lookup: CDR1 MDHEN, CDR2 SYDVKM. CDR3 protein: CASSYNGQASSNEKLFF. CDR3 coding DNA: TGTGCCAGCAGTTATAACGGACAGGCCTCCTCTAATGAAAAACTGTTTTTT.

This chain connects TRBV29-1 to TRBJ2-5, with D perhaps matching TRBD1 (6 bases). The J call may be mistaken, given a closer DNA end match to TRBJ2-7. The germline CDR1 and CDR2 sequences are SQVTM and ANQGSEA. This CDR3 contains 11 residues. The CDR3 sequence is CSVQQGYEQYF. CDR3 sequence (DNA): TGCAGCGTCCAACAGGGCTACGAGCAGTACTTC.

Regarding this clone: At one end the junction does not follow the germline gene, possibly because of a read error. In nucleotides, the CDR3 is TGTGCCAGCAGTCAAGCCTTTAACAGGGAAGCTTTCTTT. This sequence encodes CASSQAFNREAFF. This chain joins TRBV2 and TRBJ1-1; D is perhaps TRBD1 (5 bases). The CDR3 has 13 amino acids. CDR1 and CDR2 (germline): SNHLY, FYNNEI.

J is TRBJ2-7 and V is TRBV11-2; 7 positions agree with TRBD2. Germline lookup yields CDR1 SGHAT and CDR2 FQNNGV. J lost 0 bases, V lost 7 bases, and 9 bases had no gene match. The CDR3 covers 15 residues. The CDR3, as DNA: TGTGCCAGCACCCCTAGCGGAGCGAGCTCCTACGAGCAGTACTTC. Translated, it gives CASTPSGASSYEQYF.

The gene calls are TRBV11-2 and TRBJ2-7; no clear D gene. The CDR3 consists of 15 residues. V was pared by 5 bases and J by 0 bases, with 14 bases between. The germline CDR1 and CDR2 sequences are SGHAT and FQNNGV. CDR3 sequence (DNA): TGTGCCAGCAGCGAATGGCTTAGGAGCTCCTACGAGCAGTACTTC. This codes for CASSEWLRSSYEQYF. Variable domain in full (rest from reference TRBV11-2 and TRBJ2-7): EAGVAQSPRYKIIEKRQSVAFWCNPISGHATLYWYQQILGQGPKLLIQFQNNGVVDDSQLPKDRFSAERLKGVDSTLKIQPAKLEDSAVYLCASSEWLRSSYEQYFGPGTRLTVT.

V gene TRBV7-3 combines with J gene TRBJ2-7; D could derive from TRBD1 or TRBD2 (5 bases each). The germline V gene encodes CDR1 SGHTA and CDR2 FQGTGA. V dropped 2 bases and J dropped 5 bases, with 16 bases sitting between them. This CDR3 contains 15 residues. CDR3 coding DNA: TGTGCCAGCAGCTTAGTGCCTACCGGGGCACACGAGCAGTACTTC. This encodes CASSLVPTGAHEQYF.

The V gene is TRBV19, the J gene TRBJ1-5, with 10 bases lining up with TRBD1. The CDR3 totals 16 residues. Germline-derived CDR1 and CDR2 are LNHDA and SQIVND (reference sequence). The junction had 13 bases not matched to a gene; V was cut back by 5 bases and J by 9 bases. DNA of the CDR3: TGTGCCAGTAGTGAAGGGACAGGGGCCCACTTGTGGCCCCAGCATTTT. Translating gives CASSEGTGAHLWPQHF.

The CDR3 loop is CASSHYVGPTSEAFF. CDR3 nucleotide sequence: TGTGCCAGCAGCCACTACGTGGGACCTACCTCTGAAGCTTTCTTT. The rearrangement joins TRBV5-5 to TRBJ1-1; a possible D gene is TRBD1 (5 bases). The germline gives CDR1 SGHKS, CDR2 YYEKEE (reference sequence). The germline V and J ends were trimmed by 4 bases and 6 bases, with 19 bases remaining between them. CDR3 size: 15 residues.

As concerns this clone: The same CDR3 is also encoded by other DNA sequences in this sample. This chain joins TRBV5-1 and TRBJ2-7; D remains unclear. The CDR3 loop spans 12 amino acids. Germline V gene data show CDR1 as SGHRS and CDR2 as YFSETQ. V shed 0 bases and J shed 7 bases, with 8 bases lying between them. CDR3 in amino acids: CASSLAKGEQYF. The CDR3 DNA reads TGCGCCAGCAGCTTGGCCAAAGGGGAGCAGTACTTC.

V usage is TRBV7-8 and J usage is TRBJ2-7; 9 positions agree with TRBD1. The CDR3 has 14 residues. The V gene's germline CDR1 is SGHVS and CDR2 FQNEAQ. V lost 5 bases, J lost 4 bases, and 6 bases stayed unmatched. For the CDR3, the DNA is TGTGCCAGCAGCACCGGACAGGGGTTATACGAGCAGTACTTC. Protein product: CASSTGQGLYEQYF.

J is TRBJ2-1 and V is TRBV7-6, with a possible D match to TRBD2 (6 bases). V lost 6 bases, J lost 0 bases, and 12 bases lay in between. CDR1 is SGHVS and CDR2 is FNYEAQ in the germline V gene. This CDR3 region has 15 residues. This CDR3 is CASRDSGPSYNEQFF. Here the CDR3 DNA reads TGTGCCAGCAGAGATAGCGGACCCTCCTACAATGAGCAGTTCTTC.

This chain connects TRBV4-1 to TRBJ1-2; D might be TRBD1 (5 bases). Germline V gives CDR1 MGHRA, CDR2 YSYEKL. Deletions cut 3 bases from V and 2 bases from J, with 13 bases between. The CDR3 sequence is 15 residues long. In DNA, the CDR3 is TGCGCCAGCAGCCACCCAGTCACAGGAAACTATGGCTACACCTTC. Its translation is CASSHPVTGNYGYTF.

The rearrangement joins TRBV10-3 to TRBJ2-5; 7 bases match TRBD2. The CDR3 covers 15 residues. J lost 5 bases, V lost 5 bases, and 11 bases had no gene match. Per the germline V gene, CDR1 is ENHRY and CDR2 is SYGVKD. CDR3 nucleotides: TGTGCCATCAGTAACAGCGGGATTTCTGGTGAGACCCAGTACTTC. Its translation: CAISNSGISGETQYF.

The chain has TRBV29-1 and TRBJ1-1; D uncertain. Germline values: CDR1 SQVTM, CDR2 ANQGSEA. The CDR3 runs to 12 residues. Trimming pared 7 bases from V and 0 bases from J, leaving 9 bases between. The CDR3 reads CSARGMNTEAFF. As DNA, the CDR3 is TGCAGCGCCCGGGGTATGAACACTGAAGCTTTCTTT.

This clone was seen a single time. This chain connects TRBV28 to TRBJ1-3, with D hard to call. The V gene's germline CDR1 is MDHEN and CDR2 SYDVKM. CDR3 length: 16 amino acids. Trimming removed 5 bases from V and 0 bases from J, with 14 bases in between. The CDR3 nucleotides read TGTGCCAGCAGTCTACTTGGCCCTTCCTCTGGAAACACCATATATTTT. Protein sequence: CASSLLGPSSGNTIYF. Looking up the rest from reference TRBV28 and TRBJ1-3 gives the full variable domain: DVKVTQSSRYLVKRTGEKVFLECVQDMDHENMFWYRQDPGLGLRLIYFSYDVKMKEKGDIPEGYSVSREKKERFSLILESASTNQTSMYLCASSLLGPSSGNTIYFGEGSWLTVV.

The CDR3, as DNA: TGTGCCAGCAGCTTACCGACTACCCAGATCTGGGTTAGCACAGATACGCAGTATTTT. Encoded protein: CASSLPTTQIWVSTDTQYF. The genes are TRBV7-9 and TRBJ2-3, with D maybe TRBD2 (5 bases). Deletions cut 2 bases from V and 0 bases from J, with 21 bases between. This CDR3 contains 19 residues. The germline V gene encodes CDR1 SEHNR and CDR2 FQNEAQ (reference sequence).

The chain has TRBV7-2 and TRBJ1-1; D call uncertain. The germline V gene has CDR1 SGHTA and CDR2 FQGNSA. Trimming took 4 bases from V and 0 from J, leaving 6 bases between them. The CDR3 consists of 13 residues. DNA of the CDR3: TGTGCCAGCAGCTCGGTGCTGAACACTGAAGCTTTCTTT. Amino acid sequence: CASSSVLNTEAFF.

V gene TRBV6-5 combines with J gene TRBJ2-3, with D perhaps TRBD2 (5 bases). The CDR3 length is 15 residues. V shed 4 bases and J shed 2 bases, with 13 bases lying between them. CDR1 is MNHEY, CDR2 SVGAGI, per germline. Here the CDR3 reads CASSSTPRATDTQYF. CDR3 DNA sequence: TGTGCCAGCAGTTCCACCCCGAGGGCCACAGATACGCAGTATTTT.

The table lists this clone with a count of one. The chain links TRBV27 to TRBJ2-3, with TRBD2 matching over 8 bases. Unmatched junction bases numbered 6, after V lost 4 bases and J lost 0 bases. CDR1 and CDR2 from the germline V gene are MNHEY and SMNVEV (reference sequence). The CDR3 extends over 16 amino acids. CDR3 in amino acids: CASSSLAGRSTDTQYF. CDR3 sequence (DNA): TGTGCCAGCAGTTCGTTAGCGGGAAGAAGCACAGATACGCAGTATTTT.

The CDR3: CASQTWKWGYQPQHF. CDR3 nucleotides: TGTGCCAGCCAAACCTGGAAGTGGGGGTATCAGCCCCAGCATTTT. This chain joins TRBV28 and TRBJ1-5; weak D call: TRBD1 (5 bases). Germline values: CDR1 MDHEN, CDR2 SYDVKM. V was cut by 8 bases and J by 5 bases, with 19 bases left in between. The CDR3 contains 15 residues.

The table lists this clone with a few counts. The chain recombines TRBV6-5 with TRBJ1-1, with a possible D match to TRBD1 (6 bases). Germline lookup yields CDR1 MNHEY and CDR2 SVGAGI. With 6 bases removed from V and 6 bases from J, the gap between germline ends came to 17 bases. This CDR3 comprises 14 residues. The CDR3 spells CASSTNPGVSEAFF. DNA of the CDR3: TGTGCCAGCAGCACCAATCCAGGGGTTTCTGAAGCTTTCTTT.

The chain joins TRBV7-9 to TRBJ1-2, with 8 positions matching TRBD1. Germline V gene lookup returns CDR1 SEHNR and CDR2 FQNEAQ (reference sequence). CDR3 size: 16 residues. With V trimmed by 0 bases and J by 1 base, 4 bases remained unmatched. CDR3 residues: CASSLAGQGLNYGYTF. CDR3 in DNA: TGTGCCAGCAGCTTAGCCGGACAGGGACTTAACTATGGCTACACCTTC. The variable domain in full, with the rest retrieved from reference TRBV7-9 and TRBJ1-2, is DTGVSQNPRHKITKRGQNVTFRCDPISEHNRLYWYRQTLGQGPEFLTYFQNEAQLEKSRLLSDRFSAERPKGSFSTLEIQRTEQGDSAMYLCASSLAGQGLNYGYTFGSGTRLTVV.

The chain combines TRBV9 with TRBJ2-1; 11 nucleotides align to TRBD2. The CDR3 sequence is 16 residues long. In germline, CDR1 is SGDLS, CDR2 YYNGEE. V gave up 0 bases and J gave up 3 bases; unmatched junction bases: 2. CDR3 in DNA: TGTGCCAGCAGCGTAGCCGGGACTAGCGGCTACAATGAGCAGTTCTTC. This gives the protein CASSVAGTSGYNEQFF.